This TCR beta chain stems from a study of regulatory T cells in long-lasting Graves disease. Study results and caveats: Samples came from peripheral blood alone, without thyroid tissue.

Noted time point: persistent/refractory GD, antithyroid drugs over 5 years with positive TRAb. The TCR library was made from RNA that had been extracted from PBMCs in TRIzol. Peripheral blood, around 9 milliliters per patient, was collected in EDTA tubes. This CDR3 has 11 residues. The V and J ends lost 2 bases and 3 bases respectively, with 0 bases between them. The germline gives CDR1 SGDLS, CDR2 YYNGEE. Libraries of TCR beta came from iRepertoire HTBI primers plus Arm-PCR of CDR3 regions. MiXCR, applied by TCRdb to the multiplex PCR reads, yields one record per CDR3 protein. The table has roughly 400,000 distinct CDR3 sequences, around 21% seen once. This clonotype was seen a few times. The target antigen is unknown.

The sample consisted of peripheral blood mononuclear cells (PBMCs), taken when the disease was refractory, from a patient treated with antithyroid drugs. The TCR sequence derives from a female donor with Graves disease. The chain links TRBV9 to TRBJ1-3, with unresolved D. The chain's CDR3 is CASSVGNTIYF. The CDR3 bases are TGTGCCAGCAGCGTTGGAAACACCATATATTTT. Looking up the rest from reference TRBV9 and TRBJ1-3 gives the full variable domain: DSGVTQTPKHLITATGQRVTLRCSPRSGDLSVYWYQQSLDQGLQFLIQYYNGEERAKGNILERFSAQQFPDLHSELNLSSLELGDSALYFCASSVGNTIYFGEGSWLTVV.